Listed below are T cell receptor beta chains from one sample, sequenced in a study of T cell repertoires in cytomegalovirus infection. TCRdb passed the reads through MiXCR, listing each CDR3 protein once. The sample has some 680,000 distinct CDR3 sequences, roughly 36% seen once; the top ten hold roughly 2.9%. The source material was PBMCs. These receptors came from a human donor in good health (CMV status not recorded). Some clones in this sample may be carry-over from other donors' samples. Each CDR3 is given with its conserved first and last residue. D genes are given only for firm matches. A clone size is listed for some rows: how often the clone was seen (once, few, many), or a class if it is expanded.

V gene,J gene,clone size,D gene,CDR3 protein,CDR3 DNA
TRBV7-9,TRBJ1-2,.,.,CASSLKPNYGYTF,TGTGCCAGCAGCTTAAAACCTAACTATGGCTACACCTTC
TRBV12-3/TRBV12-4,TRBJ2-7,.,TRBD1,CASRGWTGYYEQYF,TGTGCCAGCAGGGGATGGACAGGGTACTACGAGCAGTACTTC
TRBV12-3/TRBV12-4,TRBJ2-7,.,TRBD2,CASSLFNSGGGSYEQYF,TGTGCCAGCAGTTTATTTAATTCGGGGGGGGGCTCCTACGAGCAGTACTTC
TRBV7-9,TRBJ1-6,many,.,CASSPEYNSPLHF,TGTGCCAGCAGCCCGGAGTATAATTCACCCCTCCACTTT
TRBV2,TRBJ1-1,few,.,CASTEGGNTEAFF,TGTGCCAGCACCGAGGGGGGGAACACTGAAGCTTTCTTT
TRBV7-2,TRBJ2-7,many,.,CASSFELTYEQYF,TGTGCCAGCAGCTTTGAGTTGACTTACGAGCAGTACTTC
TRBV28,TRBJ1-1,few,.,CASSLHVQGGVNAFF,TGTGCCAGCAGTCTCCATGTCCAGGGCGGGGTGAATGCTTTCTTT
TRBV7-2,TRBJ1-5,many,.,CASSLGGTHSNQPQHF,TGTGCCAGCAGCTTAGGGGGGACACATAGCAATCAGCCCCAGCATTTT
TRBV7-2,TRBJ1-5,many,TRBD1,CATTRGQVSQPQHF,TGTGCCACTACTAGGGGGCAGGTTAGTCAGCCCCAGCATTTT
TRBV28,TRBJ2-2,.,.,CASSSQGRELFF,TGTGCCAGCAGTTCCCAGGGGAGGGAGCTGTTTTTT
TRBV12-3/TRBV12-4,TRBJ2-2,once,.,CASNPSGVEKTGEMFF,TGTGCCAGCAACCCGTCGGGAGTGGAAAAAACCGGGGAGATGTTTTTT
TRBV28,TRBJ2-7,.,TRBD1,CASSSSGRGFFYEQYF,TGTGCCAGCAGTTCCTCCGGCAGGGGGTTTTTCTACGAGCAGTACTTC
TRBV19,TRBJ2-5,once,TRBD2,CASSIDTGLGRETQYF,TGTGCCAGTAGTATAGATACGGGACTAGGGAGGGAGACCCAGTACTTC
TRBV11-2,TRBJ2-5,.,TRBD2,CASRPSGKETQYF,TGTGCCAGCAGGCCTAGCGGAAAAGAGACCCAGTACTTC
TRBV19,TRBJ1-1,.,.,CASSMGTNEAFF,TGTGCCAGTAGTATGGGGACGAATGAAGCTTTCTTT
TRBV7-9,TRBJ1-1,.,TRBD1,CASIVTGGNTEAFF,TGTGCCAGCATCGTGACAGGGGGGAACACTGAAGCTTTCTTT
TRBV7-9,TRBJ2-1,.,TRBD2,CASSRGTSGMNEQFF,TGTGCCAGCAGCAGGGGGACTAGCGGGATGAATGAGCAGTTCTTC